The rows below give T cell receptor beta chains drawn from one sample of a study of T cell responses to AZD1222 COVID-19 vaccine. Measured with immunoSEQ multiplex PCR; TCRdb has only the in-frame clones, and not every one. Among over 95,000 clones listed, about four fifths were seen once. The input for sequencing was peripheral blood, taken 28 days after the second AZD1222 dose. The source of these receptors is an adult who received the AZD1222 COVID-19 vaccine. CDR3s include the opening cysteine and the closing phenylalanine or tryptophan. D genes are given only for firm matches. Clone size is given for some rows only: seen once, a few or many times, or a class if the clone is expanded.

CDR3nt	CDR3aa	v_gene	j_gene	d_gene	abundance
TGTGCCAGCAGTGACAGGACAGGAGAAGAGACCCAGTACTTC	CASSDRTGEETQYF	TRBV2	TRBJ2-5	TRBD1	.
TGCGCCAGCAGCTCCGAGGGAATGGGCTACACCTTC	CASSSEGMGYTF	TRBV5-1	TRBJ1-2	.	.
TGTGCCAGTAGGGTCGGACCGACGTTCTCAAACACCATATATTTT	CASRVGPTFSNTIYF	TRBV19	TRBJ1-3	.	.
TGTGCCAGAAGACAGGACAGGAAGAATTCACCCCTCCACTTT	CARRQDRKNSPLHF	TRBV5-3	TRBJ1-6	TRBD1	.
TGTGCCAGCAGCTTAAAACAGGACTTTTTTAGGGGTCGTGGCTACACCTTC	CASSLKQDFFRGRGYTF	TRBV13	TRBJ1-2	.	.
TGCGCCAGCAGTGCAGGGATCAGGTCCTACAATGAGCAGTTCTTC	CASSAGIRSYNEQFF	TRBV5-1	TRBJ2-1	.	.
TGTGCCAGCAGCTTCATTCCGGGGTCGGGCAATCAGCCCCAGCATTTT	CASSFIPGSGNQPQHF	TRBV7-8	TRBJ1-5	.	.
TGTGCCAGCAGCTTAGTACAGGGTCCCGATAGGCAGTACTTC	CASSLVQGPDRQYF	TRBV7-2	TRBJ2-7	.	.
TGTGCCAGCTCCCCGACGCGGAGGAGCCCTACCTCTAGCGAAAAACTGTTTTTT	CASSPTRRSPTSSEKLFF	TRBV18	TRBJ1-4	.	.
TGTGCCAGCAGCCTCCTCGGACAGGGGAACTATGGCTACACCTTC	CASSLLGQGNYGYTF	TRBV27	TRBJ1-2	TRBD1	few
TGTGCCAGCAGCCAAACTAGGACTCCCTTCGACAAAAACATTCAGTACTTC	CASSQTRTPFDKNIQYF	TRBV3-1/TRBV3-2	TRBJ2-4	.	.
TGCGCCAGCAGCTTGCTGGGAGCGGGGGGGGCAGCAGATACGCAGTATTTT	CASSLLGAGGAADTQYF	TRBV5-1	TRBJ2-3	TRBD2	.
TGTGCCAGCAGGATTGGGGACAGGGCATCTTATGGCTACACCTTC	CASRIGDRASYGYTF	TRBV28	TRBJ1-2	TRBD1	.
TGCGCCAGCAGAGGGGGAGGGCCCACAGATACGCAGTATTTT	CASRGGGPTDTQYF	TRBV5-1	TRBJ2-3	.	.
TGCGCCAGCAGCCAAGAGAGCCTAGCGGGAGTTTCGGATACGCAGTATTTT	CASSQESLAGVSDTQYF	TRBV4-3	TRBJ2-3	TRBD2	.
TGTGCCAGCAGCTTAAGACTAGCGGGGGTCTACAATGAGCAGTTCTTC	CASSLRLAGVYNEQFF	TRBV7-8	TRBJ2-1	TRBD2	.
TGTGCCAGCTCACCACGGGCAGGTTCCCCCCCTAATAATTCACCCCTCCACTTT	CASSPRAGSPPNNSPLHF	TRBV18	TRBJ1-6	.	.
TGTGCCAGCAACACTCTCCTTCAGCCCCAGCATTTT	CASNTLLQPQHF	TRBV6-5	TRBJ1-5	.	once
TGCAGTGCTGGGGATACGCAGTATTTT	CSAGDTQYF	TRBV20-1	TRBJ2-3	.	.
TGTGCCAGCCGCCAAGATTTTGGAACCGACACCGGGGAGCTGTTTTTT	CASRQDFGTDTGELFF	TRBV27	TRBJ2-2	.	.
TGTGCCAGTAGTATAGACAGCGGGGTCTTCACAGATACGCAGTATTTT	CASSIDSGVFTDTQYF	TRBV19	TRBJ2-3	TRBD2	.
TGTGCCAGCAGCAAGAGTTGGCGTCCTCCGAATGATACCCAGTACTTC	CASSKSWRPPNDTQYF	TRBV21-1	TRBJ2-5	.	.
TGTGCCAGCAGCCGTGGACAGGCCGAAAAACTGTTTTTT	CASSRGQAEKLFF	TRBV7-9	TRBJ1-4	TRBD1	.
TGTGCCAGCAGCTTTCTCCAAGGACGGGGGAACACCGGGGAGCTGTTTTTT	CASSFLQGRGNTGELFF	TRBV7-2	TRBJ2-2	.	.
TGCAGCGTTGAGGGGAGATTCACAGATACGCAGTATTTT	CSVEGRFTDTQYF	TRBV29-1	TRBJ2-3	.	.
TGTGCCATCAGTGAGTCTGGAGGTATTCAGCCCCAGCATTTT	CAISESGGIQPQHF	TRBV10-3	TRBJ1-5	.	.
TGTGCCAGTAGTCCCGCGGGGGGTTCCTACACCTTC	CASSPAGGSYTF	TRBV19	TRBJ1-2	.	.
TGTGCCAGCAGCCCGCGGGCCTACGAGCAGTACTTC	CASSPRAYEQYF	TRBV11-1	TRBJ2-7	.	.
TGTGCCAGCAGCAGCAGGGTGGCGGGTAGAAGGGACACTGAAGCTTTCTTT	CASSSRVAGRRDTEAFF	TRBV7-9	TRBJ1-1	.	.
TGTGCCAGCAGTGAATATATCGTTACAGGGGTTCATGGCTACACCTTC	CASSEYIVTGVHGYTF	TRBV25-1	TRBJ1-2	TRBD1	.
TGTGCCAGCAGCTCCGGACTAGCGGCCCAAGAGACCCAGTACTTC	CASSSGLAAQETQYF	TRBV7-8	TRBJ2-5	TRBD2	once
TGTGCCAGCAGCCCTCAGGGGTCCAAAAACATTCAGTACTTC	CASSPQGSKNIQYF	TRBV5-4	TRBJ2-4	.	many
TGTGCCAGCTCACCCCGACAGGGATTACCGCCCCAGCATTTT	CASSPRQGLPPQHF	TRBV18	TRBJ1-5	TRBD1	.
TGTGCCAGCAGTGTGGGGGAAGCGCAGTACTTC	CASSVGEAQYF	TRBV11-3	TRBJ2-7	.	.
TGTGCCAGCAGCTTGGATTACCTAGTATCGGGATACAATGAGCAGTTCTTC	CASSLDYLVSGYNEQFF	TRBV5-5	TRBJ2-1	.	.
TGTGCCAGCAGACAACCGGGGGCTGAGCAGTTCTTC	CASRQPGAEQFF	TRBV3-1/TRBV3-2	TRBJ2-1	.	.
TGCAGCGTTGTAGAGGACAGGGGGGAAAAACTGTTTTTT	CSVVEDRGEKLFF	TRBV29-1	TRBJ1-4	TRBD1	.
TGTGCCAGCAGTGCAGACAGGGAGGTCAATGAAGCTTTCTTT	CASSADREVNEAFF	TRBV28	TRBJ1-1	TRBD1	.
TGTGCCAGCAGCGTAGGTGAGACCCGAGGGGAGCAGTACTTC	CASSVGETRGEQYF	TRBV9	TRBJ2-7	.	.
TGTGCCAGCAGTTACTCGATCAAATTTAACTATGGCTACACCTTC	CASSYSIKFNYGYTF	TRBV6-5	TRBJ1-2	.	once
TGTGCCAGCAGTGAAGTAGCCAGACCCTACGAGCAGTACTTC	CASSEVARPYEQYF	TRBV6-1	TRBJ2-7	.	.
TGTGCCAGCAGTGCCCTAGCGGAACCCAACAATGAGCAGTTCTTC	CASSALAEPNNEQFF	TRBV6-2/TRBV6-3	TRBJ2-1	TRBD2	.
TGCGCCAGCAGCGAGCCCGGACTTTACACCGGGGAGCTGTTTTTT	CASSEPGLYTGELFF	TRBV5-1	TRBJ2-2	.	.
TGTGCCAGATCGGGTAGCGGCACAGATACGCAGTATTTT	CARSGSGTDTQYF	TRBV7-2	TRBJ2-3	.	.
TGTGCCAGCAGTTACTCGACAGGGAGGTACTACGAGCAGTACTTC	CASSYSTGRYYEQYF	TRBV6-5	TRBJ2-7	.	.
TGTGCCAGCAGTTTATGGGCGACGGCTGGGGAGACCCAGTACTTC	CASSLWATAGETQYF	TRBV27	TRBJ2-5	.	.
TGTGCCAGCAGTTACTATGTAGGGCCTGGCTACACCTTC	CASSYYVGPGYTF	TRBV6-5	TRBJ1-2	.	.